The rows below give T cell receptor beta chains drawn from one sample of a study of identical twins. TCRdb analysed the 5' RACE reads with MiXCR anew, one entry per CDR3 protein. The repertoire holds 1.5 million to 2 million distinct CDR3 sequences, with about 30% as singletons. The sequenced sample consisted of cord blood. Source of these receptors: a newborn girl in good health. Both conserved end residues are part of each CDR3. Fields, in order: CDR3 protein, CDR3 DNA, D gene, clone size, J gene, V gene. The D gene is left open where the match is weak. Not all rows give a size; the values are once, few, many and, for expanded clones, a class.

CSAKRAAIQETQYF | TGCAGTGCAAAGCGGGCGGCGATCCAAGAGACCCAGTACTTC | - | - | TRBJ2-5 | TRBV20-1
CASSLAGLAKGYEQYF | TGTGCCAGCAGCTTAGCCGGACTTGCGAAGGGGTACGAGCAGTACTTC | - | - | TRBJ2-7 | TRBV11-2
CASSLSKGGGNYGYTF | TGTGCCAGCAGTTTATCGAAGGGGGGGGGGAACTATGGCTACACCTTC | - | - | TRBJ1-2 | TRBV27
CATHRNTEAFF | TGTGCCACACACAGGAACACTGAAGCTTTCTTT | - | - | TRBJ1-1 | TRBV30
CASSEGRLEAFF | TGTGCCAGCAGTGAAGGTCGCCTTGAAGCTTTCTTT | - | - | TRBJ1-1 | TRBV2
CASSISGTGSNEQYF | TGTGCCAGCAGCATCTCCGGGACAGGGTCCAACGAGCAGTACTTC | TRBD1 | - | TRBJ2-7 | TRBV9
CASRPLASDTQYF | TGTGCCAGCAGGCCACTAGCGTCAGATACGCAGTATTTT | TRBD2 | few | TRBJ2-3 | TRBV28
CSARRTGVANEKPFF | TGCAGTGCTAGGCGGACAGGGGTGGCTAATGAAAAACCGTTTTTT | TRBD1 | - | TRBJ1-4 | TRBV20-1
CASSLARLAGPYNEQFF | TGCGCCAGCAGCTTGGCCCGACTAGCGGGGCCCTACAATGAGCAGTTCTTC | TRBD2 | - | TRBJ2-1 | TRBV5-1
CASSPTGQTLNYGYTF | TGTGCCAGCAGTCCTACAGGACAGACCCTTAACTATGGCTACACCTTC | - | - | TRBJ1-2 | TRBV6-6
CASSESGGEQFF | TGCGCCAGCAGTGAGTCGGGGGGCGAGCAGTTCTTC | - | few | TRBJ2-1 | TRBV10-2
CATSTRESPDEQFF | TGTGCCACCAGCACGCGGGAGAGTCCCGATGAGCAGTTCTTC | TRBD2 | few | TRBJ2-1 | TRBV15
CASSSRTNHETQYF | TGCGCCAGCAGCTCCCGAACTAATCATGAGACCCAGTACTTC | - | - | TRBJ2-5 | TRBV5-1
CASSQARLADTGELFF | TGCGCCAGCAGCCAAGCGAGACTAGCGGACACCGGGGAGCTGTTTTTT | TRBD2 | few | TRBJ2-2 | TRBV4-1
CATQTAGTDTQYF | TGTGCCACCCAAACCGCGGGGACAGATACGCAGTATTTT | - | few | TRBJ2-3 | TRBV24-1
CASSLAGQGANYGYTF | TGTGCCAGCAGCTTAGCCGGACAGGGGGCGAACTATGGCTACACCTTC | TRBD1 | - | TRBJ1-2 | TRBV7-8
CSARDSGMNTGELFF | TGCAGTGCTAGAGATAGCGGGATGAACACCGGGGAGCTGTTTTTT | TRBD2 | - | TRBJ2-2 | TRBV20-1
CASSHALAAYNEQYF | TGTGCCAGCAGCCACGCCCTAGCGGCATACAATGAGCAGTACTTC | TRBD2 | - | TRBJ2-7 | TRBV4-2
CASSQLPSGQDHEQYF | TGTGCCAGCAGCCAATTACCCTCGGGACAGGACCACGAGCAGTACTTC | TRBD1 | many | TRBJ2-7 | TRBV3-1
CAISEPDPRAEQFF | TGTGCCATCAGTGAACCTGACCCGAGGGCGGAGCAGTTCTTC | - | - | TRBJ2-1 | TRBV10-3
CSVSSQGHYYGYTF | TGCAGCGTTTCCTCACAGGGGCATTACTATGGCTACACCTTC | TRBD1 | - | TRBJ1-2 | TRBV29-1
CATSSSQGTYEQYF | TGTGCCACCAGCAGCTCACAGGGTACCTACGAGCAGTACTTC | - | few | TRBJ2-7 | TRBV15
CASSLEMELEQYF | TGTGCCAGCAGCTTAGAAATGGAGCTCGAGCAGTACTTC | - | - | TRBJ2-7 | TRBV7-2
CASSYGTGNHQPQHF | TGTGCCAGCAGTTACGGGACAGGGAATCATCAGCCCCAGCATTTT | TRBD1 | - | TRBJ1-5 | TRBV6-6
CASSFAGTVNSPLHF | TGTGCCAGCAGTTTCGCCGGGACTGTGAATTCACCCCTCCACTTT | - | few | TRBJ1-6 | TRBV12-3/TRBV12-4
CASTGGTHQPQHF | TGTGCCAGCACGGGAGGGACACATCAGCCCCAGCATTTT | - | - | TRBJ1-5 | TRBV27
CASSERSGQGSQPQHF | TGTGCCAGCAGTGAACGATCCGGACAGGGTAGTCAGCCCCAGCATTTT | TRBD1 | - | TRBJ1-5 | TRBV2
CAISEWEQANYGYTF | TGTGCCATCAGTGAGTGGGAGCAAGCTAACTATGGCTACACCTTC | - | many | TRBJ1-2 | TRBV10-3
CASSFRSLNTEAFF | TGTGCCAGCAGTTTCCGATCCCTCAACACTGAAGCTTTCTTT | - | few | TRBJ1-1 | TRBV12-3/TRBV12-4
CASTPTSVAYEQYF | TGTGCCAGCACCCCGACTAGCGTTGCCTACGAGCAGTACTTC | TRBD2 | few | TRBJ2-7 | TRBV11-2
CSAHYEGTGRISPLHF | TGCAGTGCCCACTACGAAGGAACAGGAAGGATTTCACCCCTCCACTTT | - | - | TRBJ1-6 | TRBV20-1
CATSDFDGAGDYEQFF | TGTGCCACCAGTGATTTCGATGGGGCGGGAGATTATGAGCAGTTCTTC | TRBD2 | few | TRBJ2-1 | TRBV24-1
CASSPPTSRHEQFF | TGTGCCAGCAGTCCGCCGACTAGCCGCCATGAGCAGTTCTTC | TRBD2 | few | TRBJ2-1 | TRBV28
CASSPRDYQPQHF | TGTGCCAGCAGCCCCCGGGACTATCAGCCCCAGCATTTT | - | - | TRBJ1-5 | TRBV7-2
CANSPNRGDGYTF | TGTGCCAACAGTCCGAACAGGGGGGATGGCTACACCTTC | TRBD1 | - | TRBJ1-2 | TRBV28
CASSGPRGSGTYNEQFF | TGTGCCAGCAGCGGACCTAGGGGTAGCGGGACCTACAATGAGCAGTTCTTC | TRBD2 | - | TRBJ2-1 | TRBV7-2
CASSFYNYEQYF | TGTGCCAGCAGTTTTTACAACTACGAGCAGTACTTC | - | - | TRBJ2-7 | TRBV28
CASSLGSSSGANVLTF | TGTGCCAGCAGTTTAGGCTCCAGCTCTGGGGCCAACGTCCTGACTTTC | - | many | TRBJ2-6 | TRBV5-1
CASSQRLLAGSHEQYF | TGCGCCAGCAGCCAACGACTGCTAGCGGGGAGCCACGAGCAGTACTTC | TRBD2 | few | TRBJ2-7 | TRBV4-1
CAGMGGANYGYTF | TGTGCCGGCATGGGAGGGGCTAACTATGGCTACACCTTC | - | - | TRBJ1-2 | TRBV6-5
CASSVTPDTQYF | TGCGCCAGCAGTGTGACGCCAGATACGCAGTATTTT | - | many | TRBJ2-3 | TRBV10-1
CASSFSFEKLFF | TGTGCCAGCTCTTTCTCCTTTGAAAAACTGTTTTTT | - | - | TRBJ1-4 | TRBV2